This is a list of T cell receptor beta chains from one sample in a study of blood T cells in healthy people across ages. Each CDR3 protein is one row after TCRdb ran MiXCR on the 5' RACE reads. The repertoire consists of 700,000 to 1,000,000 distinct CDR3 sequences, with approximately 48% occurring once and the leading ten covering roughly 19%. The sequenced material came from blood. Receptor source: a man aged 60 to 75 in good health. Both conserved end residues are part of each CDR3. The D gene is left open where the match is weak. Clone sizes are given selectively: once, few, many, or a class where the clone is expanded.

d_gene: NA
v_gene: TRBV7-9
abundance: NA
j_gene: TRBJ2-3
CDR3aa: CSSSLGWATDTQYF
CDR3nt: TGTTCCAGCAGCTTAGGATGGGCGACAGATACGCAGTATTTT

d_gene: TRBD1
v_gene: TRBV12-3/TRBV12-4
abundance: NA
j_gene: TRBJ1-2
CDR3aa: CASSLRSIGTASNYGYTF
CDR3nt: TGTGCCAGCAGTTTGCGGTCGATAGGGACAGCTTCTAACTATGGCTACACCTTC

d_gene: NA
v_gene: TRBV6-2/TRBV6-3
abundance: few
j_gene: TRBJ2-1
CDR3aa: CASRGNQGCKQFF
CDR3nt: TGTGCCAGCAGAGGCAACCAGGGATGCAAGCAGTTCTTC

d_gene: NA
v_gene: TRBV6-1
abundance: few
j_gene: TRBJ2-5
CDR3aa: CASSRGSGAISGETQYF
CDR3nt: TGTGCCAGCAGTCGGGGGTCAGGGGCTATCTCCGGGGAGACCCAGTACTTC

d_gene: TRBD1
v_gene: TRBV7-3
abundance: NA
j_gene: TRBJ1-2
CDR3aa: CASSRTGGSGDGYTF
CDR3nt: TGTGCCAGCAGCCGAACAGGGGGCTCAGGGGATGGCTACACCTTC

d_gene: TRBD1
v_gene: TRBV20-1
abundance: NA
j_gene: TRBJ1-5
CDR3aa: CSAPGTGGVQPQHF
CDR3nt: TGCAGTGCCCCTGGGACAGGGGGCGTACAGCCCCAGCATTTT

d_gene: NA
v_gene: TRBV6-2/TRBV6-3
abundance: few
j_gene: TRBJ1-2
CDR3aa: CASSPSGVPNYGYTF
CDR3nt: TGTGCCAGCAGCCCCTCAGGGGTGCCGAACTATGGCTACACCTTC

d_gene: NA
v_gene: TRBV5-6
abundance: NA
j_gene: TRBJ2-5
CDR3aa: CASSLVAAKETQYF
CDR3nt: TGTGCCAGCAGCTTGGTGGCTGCAAAAGAGACCCAGTACTTC

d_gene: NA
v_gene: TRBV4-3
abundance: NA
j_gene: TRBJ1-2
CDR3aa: CASSQTRAGADGYTF
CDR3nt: TGCGCCAGCAGCCAAACCCGGGCCGGGGCCGACGGCTACACCTTC

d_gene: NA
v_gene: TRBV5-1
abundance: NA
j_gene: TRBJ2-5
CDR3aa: CASSLIGSQETQYF
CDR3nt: TGCGCCAGCAGCTTAATCGGGTCACAAGAGACCCAGTACTTC

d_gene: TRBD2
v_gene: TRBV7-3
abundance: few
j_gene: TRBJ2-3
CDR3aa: CASSLSGGVTDTQYF
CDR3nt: TGTGCCAGCAGCTTATCGGGGGGGGTCACAGATACGCAGTATTTT

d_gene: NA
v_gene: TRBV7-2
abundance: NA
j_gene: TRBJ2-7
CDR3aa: CASSLAPRGRTYEQYF
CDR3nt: TGTGCCAGCAGCTTAGCTCCCCGGGGCCGTACCTACGAGCAGTACTTC

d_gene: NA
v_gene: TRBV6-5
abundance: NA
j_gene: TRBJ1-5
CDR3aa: CASSYFEAGSITNNQPQHF
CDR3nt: TGTGCCAGCAGTTACTTCGAGGCAGGGAGTATTACGAACAATCAGCCCCAGCATTTT

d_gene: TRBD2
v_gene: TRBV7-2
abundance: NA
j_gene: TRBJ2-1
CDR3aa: CASSQPRGGSYNEQFF
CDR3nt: TGTGCCAGCAGCCAACCCCGCGGGGGAAGCTACAATGAACAGTTCTTC

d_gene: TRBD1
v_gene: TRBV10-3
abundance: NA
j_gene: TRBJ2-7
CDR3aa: CAISEPGQAFSYEQYF
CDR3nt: TGTGCCATCAGTGAACCGGGACAGGCCTTTTCCTACGAGCAGTACTTC

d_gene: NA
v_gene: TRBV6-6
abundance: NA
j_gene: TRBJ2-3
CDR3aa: CASSSALFTDTQYF
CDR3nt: TGTGCCAGCAGTTCGGCCCTCTTCACAGATACGCAGTATTTT

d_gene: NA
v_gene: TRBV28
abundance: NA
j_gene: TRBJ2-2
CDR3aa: CASSGSTGELFF
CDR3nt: TGTGCCAGCAGTGGGAGCACCGGGGAGCTGTTTTTT

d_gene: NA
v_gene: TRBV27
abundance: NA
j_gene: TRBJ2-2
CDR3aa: CASSVITGELFF
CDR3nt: TGTGCCAGCAGTGTAATCACCGGGGAGCTGTTTTTT

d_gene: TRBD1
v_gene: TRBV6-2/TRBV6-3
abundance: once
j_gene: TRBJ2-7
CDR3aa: CASSYRDSYPYEQYF
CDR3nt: TGTGCCAGCAGTTACCGGGACAGCTATCCCTACGAGCAGTACTTC

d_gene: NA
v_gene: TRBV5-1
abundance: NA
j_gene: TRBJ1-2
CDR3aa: CASTLTGGGYTF
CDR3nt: TGCGCCAGCACCTTGACGGGAGGTGGCTACACCTTC

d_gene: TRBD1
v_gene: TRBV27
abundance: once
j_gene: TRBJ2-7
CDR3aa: CASSFSSTGTAYEQYF
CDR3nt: TGTGCCAGCAGTTTCTCGTCGACCGGGACAGCCTACGAGCAGTACTTC

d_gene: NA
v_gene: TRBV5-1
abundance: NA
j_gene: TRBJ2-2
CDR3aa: CASSLMAGQKAGELFF
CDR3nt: TGCGCCAGCAGCTTGATGGCTGGGCAGAAGGCCGGGGAGCTGTTTTTT

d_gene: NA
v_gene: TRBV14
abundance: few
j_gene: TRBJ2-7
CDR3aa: CASSQRVEGREQYF
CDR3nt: TGTGCCAGCAGCCAACGCGTAGAAGGGAGGGAGCAGTACTTC

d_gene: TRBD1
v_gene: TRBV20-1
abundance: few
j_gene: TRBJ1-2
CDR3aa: CSPRQGDYGYTF
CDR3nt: TGCAGTCCCCGACAGGGCGACTATGGCTACACCTTC

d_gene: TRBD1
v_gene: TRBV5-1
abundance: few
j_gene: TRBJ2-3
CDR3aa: CASSLVPGTGSADTQYF
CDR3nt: TGCGCCAGCAGCTTGGTACCCGGGACAGGGAGCGCAGATACGCAGTATTTT